One sample yielded the 32 T cell receptor beta chains listed below, sequenced in a study of graft-versus-host responses after intestinal transplantation. Produced via immunoSEQ multiplex PCR; TCRdb's table is partial and in-frame only. Among around 50,000 clones listed, 85% to 90% were seen once. This specimen was PBMCs, taken 26 days after transplant. These receptors were collected from a human patient who received an intestinal transplant, so some T cells may come from the graft donor.

This rearrangement joins TRBV2 to TRBJ2-1, with 7 positions matching TRBD2. This CDR3 region has 15 residues. Per germline, CDR1 SNHLY and CDR2 FYNNEI. V shed 6 bases, J shed 1 base, and the junction held 6 bases outside the gene matches. Here the CDR3 reads CASRGEGQSYNEQFF. The CDR3 nucleotides are TGTGCCAGCAGAGGGGAGGGCCAATCCTACAATGAGCAGTTCTTC.

The chain recombines TRBV9 with TRBJ2-1; D possibly corresponds to TRBD2 (6 bases). Germline V gives CDR1 SGDLS, CDR2 YYNGEE. V lost 3 bases, J lost 1 base, and 8 bases lay in between. CDR3 length equals 14 residues. In DNA form, the CDR3 reads TGTGCCAGCAGCGCGGGGGTATCCTACAATGAGCAGTTCTTC. As protein: CASSAGVSYNEQFF. The full variable domain, its missing parts supplied by reference TRBV9 and TRBJ2-1, is DSGVTQTPKHLITATGQRVTLRCSPRSGDLSVYWYQQSLDQGLQFLIQYYNGEERAKGNILERFSAQQFPDLHSELNLSSLELGDSALYFCASSAGVSYNEQFFGPGTRLTVL.

This sequence joins TRBV18 and TRBJ1-3, with D unclear. The CDR3 contains 16 residues. CDR1 KGHSH and CDR2 LQKENI come from the germline V gene. The germline V and J ends were trimmed by 8 bases and 0 bases, with 17 bases remaining between them. This chain's CDR3 is CASLSAFAGSGNTIYF. The DNA of the CDR3 is TGTGCCAGCCTATCCGCGTTTGCAGGCTCTGGAAACACCATATATTTT.

This clone was counted a single time. This chain uses TRBV27 with TRBJ2-6, with TRBD1 matching 7 bases. J was trimmed by 2 bases and V by 1 base; bases with no gene match: 5. Germline lookup yields CDR1 MNHEY and CDR2 SMNVEV (reference sequence). The CDR3 spans 17 residues. The CDR3 reads CASSLYRGVAGANVLTF. Written as DNA, the CDR3 is TGTGCCAGCAGTTTATACAGGGGTGTTGCTGGGGCCAACGTCCTGACTTTC.

The J gene is TRBJ2-1, the V gene TRBV15; D might be TRBD2 (5 bases). Per germline, CDR1 LNHNV and CDR2 YYDKDF (reference sequence). V was clipped by 6 bases and J by 0 bases, with 12 bases between them. The CDR3 totals 15 residues. The CDR3 DNA follows: TGTGCCACCAGGGACGGAGCGGTCTCCTACAATGAGCAGTTCTTC. Residues: CATRDGAVSYNEQFF.

The V and J genes are TRBV6-4 and TRBJ2-1, with D maybe TRBD2 (5 bases). CDR1 is MRHNA, CDR2 SNTAGT, per germline. V lost 0 bases and J 6 bases, leaving 15 bases between the germline ends. The CDR3 length is 16 residues. The CDR3 reads CASSDSTRRVGNEQFF. CDR3 in DNA: TGTGCCAGCAGTGACTCCACTCGGCGGGTCGGCAATGAGCAGTTCTTC.

V and J are TRBV7-9 and TRBJ2-5; 8 nucleotides line up with TRBD1. V was clipped by 1 base and J by 0 bases; unmatched bases: 7. The germline V gene has CDR1 SEHNR and CDR2 FQNEAQ (reference sequence). This CDR3 has 17 amino acids. Here the CDR3 DNA reads TGTGCCAGCAGCTTAGGGCCTACAGGGGGAAACCAAGAGACCCAGTACTTC. It is translated as CASSLGPTGGNQETQYF.

Here the CDR3 DNA reads TGCGCCAGCAGCTTGCCCGGGGGGGATGAAAAACTGTTTTTT. Translated, it gives CASSLPGGDEKLFF. The chain has TRBV5-1 and TRBJ1-4; D possibly corresponds to TRBD1 (5 bases). CDR3 length: 14 amino acids. Germline V gene sequence: CDR1 SGHRS, CDR2 YFSETQ. V was trimmed by 1 base and J by 6 bases, leaving 10 bases between them.

V is TRBV4-3 and J is TRBJ2-1, with TRBD2 matching over 11 bases. Germline CDR1 LGHNA, CDR2 YSLEER. This CDR3 has 18 amino acids. J was trimmed by 5 bases and V by 0 bases; bases with no gene match: 9. The CDR3: CASSQDLVAGGSHNEQFF. The CDR3 bases are TGCGCCAGCAGCCAAGACCTCGTAGCGGGGGGGTCCCACAATGAGCAGTTCTTC.

This rearrangement joins TRBV19 to TRBJ1-2; 9 bases fit TRBD1. The trim removed 5 bases at V and 2 bases at J, leaving 12 bases unmatched. CDR1 LNHDA and CDR2 SQIVND come from the germline V gene (reference sequence). The CDR3 is 17 amino acids. CDR3 DNA sequence: TGTGCCAGTAGTCCCCTGCTGGCGGGACAGGGAAACTATGGCTACACCTTC. Translation: CASSPLLAGQGNYGYTF.

The CDR3 sequence: CASSSSGRVLKGQFF. In DNA form, the CDR3 reads TGTGCCAGCAGTTCGAGCGGGAGGGTCCTTAAAGGGCAGTTCTTC. This chain joins TRBV27 and TRBJ2-1; 10 nucleotides agree with TRBD2. CDR1 MNHEY and CDR2 SMNVEV come from the germline V gene (reference sequence). This CDR3 has 15 residues. The trim removed 4 bases at V and 12 bases at J, leaving 12 bases unmatched.

This clone was detected once. The chain has TRBV2 and TRBJ1-5; TRBD1 is a possible D gene (5 bases). V dropped 3 bases and J dropped 0 bases, with 15 bases sitting between them. The CDR3 runs to 17 residues. CDR1 and CDR2 (germline): SNHLY, FYNNEI. The DNA of the CDR3 is TGTGCCAGCAGTGAGCGACAGCCCCCATATAGCAATCAGCCCCAGCATTTT. Translating it yields CASSERQPPYSNQPQHF. The whole variable domain, filled in from reference TRBV2 and TRBJ1-5, reads EPEVTQTPSHQVTQMGQEVILRCVPISNHLYFYWYRQILGQKVEFLVSFYNNEISEKSEIFDDQFSVERPDGSNFTLKIRSTKLEDSAMYFCASSERQPPYSNQPQHFGDGTRLSIL.

This sequence joins TRBV27 and TRBJ2-1, with TRBD2 as a possible D gene (6 bases). The CDR3 spans 13 residues. CDR1 and CDR2 from the germline V gene are MNHEY and SMNVEV (reference sequence). V was trimmed by 7 bases and J by 9 bases, leaving 16 bases between them. The CDR3 protein is CASTLRGGGEQFF. The CDR3 DNA reads as TGTGCCAGCACCTTGAGGGGAGGTGGTGAGCAGTTCTTC.

The genes are TRBV27 and TRBJ1-5, with 7 bases matching TRBD1. Germline V gene lookup returns CDR1 MNHEY and CDR2 SMNVEV (reference sequence). This CDR3 contains 18 residues. Germline trimming cut 6 bases from V and 2 bases from J; bases unmatched to any gene: 16. The DNA of the CDR3 is TGTGCCAGCAGCCTTCGGGGACAGCGGTCCTTCGGCAATCAGCCCCAGCATTTT. It translates to CASSLRGQRSFGNQPQHF.

The chain couples TRBV7-6 to TRBJ2-1; 9 nucleotides agree with TRBD2. V lost 1 base and J lost 7; bases outside the gene matches: 5. The CDR3 consists of 15 residues. Germline V gene lookup returns CDR1 SGHVS and CDR2 FNYEAQ. CDR3 nucleotide sequence: TGTGCCAGCAGCTTAGAGATAGCGGGGGTTAATGAGCAGTTCTTC. Translation: CASSLEIAGVNEQFF.

V usage is TRBV7-9 and J usage is TRBJ1-5, with a possible D match to TRBD1 (5 bases). Germline lookup yields CDR1 SEHNR and CDR2 FQNEAQ (reference sequence). V lost 5 bases to trimming and J lost 4 bases, with 15 bases between them. The CDR3 runs 15 residues. Written as DNA, the CDR3 is TGTGCCAGCAGCACCGAGGACGGGGGGAATCAGCCCCAGCATTTT. It codes for CASSTEDGGNQPQHF.

The chain has TRBV6-5 and TRBJ1-4, with TRBD1 matching over 8 bases. This CDR3 is 14 amino acids long. Germline V CDR1 and CDR2: MNHEY, SVGAGI. With V trimmed by 1 base and J by 8 bases, 3 bases remained unmatched. CDR3 in amino acids: CASSYLGQGEKLFF. Here the CDR3 DNA reads TGTGCCAGCAGTTACTTAGGACAGGGAGAAAAACTGTTTTTT.

Only a few counts were recorded for this clone. The V gene is TRBV14, the J gene TRBJ2-2, with TRBD2 as a possible D gene (6 bases). CDR3 length equals 15 residues. The V gene lost 4 bases and the J gene lost 1 base, with 10 bases spanning the gap. Germline CDR1 is SGHDN and CDR2 is FVKESK. The CDR3 DNA reads as TGTGCCAGCAGCCGCGGGACTTGGAACACCGGGGAGCTGTTTTTT. It encodes CASSRGTWNTGELFF.

The chain recombines TRBV6-5 with TRBJ2-2; 10 nucleotides line up with TRBD2. This CDR3 spans 15 amino acids. CDR1 is MNHEY, CDR2 SVGAGI, per germline. V shed 7 bases, J shed 4 bases, and the junction held 6 bases outside the gene matches. In DNA, the CDR3 is TGTGCCAGCATTAATAGCGGGGGGCTCACCGGGGAGCTGTTTTTT. It yields the protein CASINSGGLTGELFF.

Only one count was recorded for this clone. This chain links TRBV29-1 with TRBJ2-3, with D unclear. The CDR3 runs to 12 residues. The V gene lost 7 bases and the J gene lost 2 bases, with 10 bases spanning the gap. The germline gives CDR1 SQVTM, CDR2 ANQGSEA. CDR3 nucleotide sequence: TGCAGCGCTTGGTCTAACACAGATACGCAGTATTTT. It specifies CSAWSNTDTQYF.

In this sample, this clone turned up once. The rearrangement links TRBV5-6 to TRBJ2-2; 7 bases agree with TRBD2. The CDR3 extends over 16 amino acids. Germline CDR1 reads SGHDT; CDR2 reads YYEEEE. Unmatched junction bases numbered 3, after V lost 1 base and J lost 0 bases. CDR3 loop: CASSLSGVANTGELFF. The CDR3, as DNA: TGTGCCAGCAGCTTGAGCGGGGTGGCGAACACCGGGGAGCTGTTTTTT. Complete variable domain (other parts from reference TRBV5-6 and TRBJ2-2): DAGVTQSPTHLIKTRGQQVTLRCSPKSGHDTVSWYQQALGQGPQFIFQYYEEEERQRGNFPDRFSGHQFPNYSSELNVNALLLGDSALYLCASSLSGVANTGELFFGEGSRLTVL.

V usage is TRBV5-4 and J usage is TRBJ2-1; possible D gene TRBD1, 5 bases. CDR1 SGHNT and CDR2 YYREEE come from the germline V gene (reference sequence). The CDR3 covers 14 residues. Trimming took 2 bases from V and 5 from J, leaving 11 bases between them. The CDR3 bases are TGTGCCAGCAGCTTAAAACAGGACCACAATGAGCAGTTCTTC. Its protein product is CASSLKQDHNEQFF. The full variable domain, in which reference TRBV5-4 and TRBJ2-1 provide the parts outside the CDR3, is ETGVTQSPTHLIKTRGQQVTLRCSSQSGHNTVSWYQQALGQGPQFIFQYYREEENGRGNFPPRFSGLQFPNYSSELNVNALELDDSALYLCASSLKQDHNEQFFGPGTRLTVL.

V usage is TRBV7-4 and J usage is TRBJ1-5; 10 nucleotides match TRBD1. CDR1 SGHVT and CDR2 SQSDAQ come from the germline V gene. Trimming cost V 5 bases and J 2 bases; bases outside gene matches: 12. There are 18 residues in the CDR3. CDR3 amino acids: CASSHDRGHCLRNQPQHF. CDR3 DNA sequence: TGTGCCAGCAGCCACGACAGGGGGCATTGTCTCCGCAATCAGCCCCAGCATTTT.

The chain joins TRBV10-3 to TRBJ1-2, with D possibly matching TRBD1 (6 bases). Trimming shortened V by 0 bases and J by 2 bases, and 19 bases separated the two germline ends. Per germline, CDR1 ENHRY and CDR2 SYGVKD. The CDR3 runs to 18 residues. CDR3 DNA sequence: TGTGCCATCAGTGAGTCGGTGGCCAGGGGAGCGCGGAACTATGGCTACACCTTC. This sequence encodes CAISESVARGARNYGYTF.

This clone appeared once. This sequence joins TRBV27 and TRBJ2-4, with TRBD1 identical over 9 bases. This CDR3 is built from 13 residues. The ends lost 6 bases at V and 8 bases at J; junction bases unmatched: 5. The germline gives CDR1 MNHEY, CDR2 SMNVEV (reference sequence). The CDR3 DNA sequence: TGTGCCAGCAGCTCCGACAGGGGGGACATTCAGTACTTC. It codes for CASSSDRGDIQYF.

The chain joins TRBV11-2 to TRBJ2-2; D gene ambiguous. Germline V lookup: CDR1 SGHAT, CDR2 FQNNGV. The CDR3 is 11 amino acids. Trimming took off 8 bases at V and 6 bases at J, with 7 bases between the two ends. CDR3: CASLVAGELFF. The CDR3 DNA is TGTGCCAGCCTAGTAGCCGGGGAGCTGTTTTTT.

The V and J genes are TRBV27 and TRBJ2-1; 9 nucleotides agree with TRBD1. Germline V CDR1 and CDR2: MNHEY, SMNVEV (reference sequence). This CDR3 contains 12 residues. After removal of 5 bases from V and 15 bases from J, the junction contained 8 bases not matched to a gene. CDR3 amino acids: CASSLIRDRVFF. The DNA of the CDR3 is TGTGCCAGCAGTCTCATCCGGGACAGGGTGTTCTTC.

J is TRBJ2-5 and V is TRBV6-1; maybe TRBD1 (6 bases). Trimming shortened V by 4 bases and J by 1 base, and 13 bases separated the two germline ends. This CDR3 contains 15 residues. Germline assignment: CDR1 MNHNS and CDR2 SASEGT. This CDR3 is CASSALQGTQETQYF. DNA of the CDR3: TGTGCCAGCAGTGCCCTACAGGGAACCCAAGAGACCCAGTACTTC.

This sequence joins TRBV6-5 and TRBJ1-2; D unclear. Trimming pared 5 bases from V and 8 bases from J, leaving 15 bases between. Germline CDR1 and CDR2: MNHEY and SVGAGI. The CDR3 is made up of 13 amino acids. Here the CDR3 DNA reads TGTGCCAGCAGTAAAGGAAGCCGGAGCGGCTACACCTTC. This gives the protein CASSKGSRSGYTF.

The chain uses TRBV2 and TRBJ2-7, with 13 bases lining up with TRBD2. Germline CDR1 SNHLY, CDR2 FYNNEI. The CDR3 runs to 20 residues. With 0 bases clipped from V and 6 bases from J, the junction kept 17 bases outside the gene matches. The CDR3 DNA reads TGTGCCAGCAGTGAAGCGCTTAGGGCCAAAACTAGCGGGAGGGCGTCCGAGCAGTACTTC. Amino acids: CASSEALRAKTSGRASEQYF.

The rearrangement joins TRBV7-2 to TRBJ2-2, with D tentatively TRBD2 (5 bases). Germline lookup yields CDR1 SGHTA and CDR2 FQGNSA. This CDR3 region has 17 residues. Trimming removed 2 bases from V and 5 bases from J, with 18 bases in between. The CDR3 protein is CASSLPGSSDPTGELFF. The DNA of the CDR3 is TGTGCCAGCAGCTTACCGGGATCTTCGGACCCAACCGGGGAGCTGTTTTTT.

The table lists this clone with a few counts. V and J are TRBV19 and TRBJ1-3; the match to TRBD1 covers 9 bases. The germline V gene encodes CDR1 LNHDA and CDR2 SQIVND (reference sequence). This CDR3 is built from 15 residues. Unmatched junction bases numbered 4, after V lost 5 bases and J lost 2 bases. As DNA, the CDR3 is TGTGCCAGTAGTCAAGGACAGGGGCCTGGAAACACCATATATTTT. This translates into CASSQGQGPGNTIYF.